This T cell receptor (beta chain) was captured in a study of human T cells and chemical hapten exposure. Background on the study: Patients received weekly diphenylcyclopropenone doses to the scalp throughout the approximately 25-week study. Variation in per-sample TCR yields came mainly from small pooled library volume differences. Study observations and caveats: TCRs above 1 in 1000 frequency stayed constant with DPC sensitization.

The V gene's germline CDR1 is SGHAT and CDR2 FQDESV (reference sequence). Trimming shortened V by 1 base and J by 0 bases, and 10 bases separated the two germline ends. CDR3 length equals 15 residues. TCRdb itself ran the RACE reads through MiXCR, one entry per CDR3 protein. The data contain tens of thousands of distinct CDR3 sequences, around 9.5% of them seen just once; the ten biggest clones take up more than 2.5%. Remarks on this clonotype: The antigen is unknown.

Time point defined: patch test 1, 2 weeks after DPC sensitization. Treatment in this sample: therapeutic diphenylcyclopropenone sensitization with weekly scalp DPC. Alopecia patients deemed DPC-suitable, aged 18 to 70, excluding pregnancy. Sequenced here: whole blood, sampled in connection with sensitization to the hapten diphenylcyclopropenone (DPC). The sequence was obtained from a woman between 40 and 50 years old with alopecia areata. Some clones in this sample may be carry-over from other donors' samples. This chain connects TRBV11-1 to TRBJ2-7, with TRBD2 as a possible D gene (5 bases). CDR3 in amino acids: CASSLGRTFSYEQYF. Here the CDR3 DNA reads TGTGCCAGCAGCTTAGGGCGGACTTTCTCCTACGAGCAGTACTTC.